This entry concerns a single T cell receptor beta chain. Its specificity is not known. The data were taken from a study of CD8 T cell repertoires and HIV-1 epitope variants. Across the study: Epitopes were three Gag families plus Nef HW9 and YT9.

Profiling relied on immunoSEQ multiplex PCR, and the TCRdb table lists in-frame clones only, not all of them. The sample carries some 5,500 clones, roughly 67% recorded once. CDR1 is SEHNR and CDR2 is FQNEAQ in the germline V gene (reference sequence). The length of the CDR3 is 16 residues. With 1 base clipped from V and 1 base from J, the junction kept 4 bases outside the gene matches. This TCR came from a male donor with HIV. The sample taken for sequencing was cultured CD8+ T cells derived from PBMCs. The chain employs TRBV7-9 and TRBJ2-1; 7 bases map to TRBD2. The CDR3 reads CASSLEGGRSYNEQFF. CDR3 DNA: TGTGCCAGCAGCTTAGAGGGCGGGAGATCCTACAATGAGCAGTTCTTC.